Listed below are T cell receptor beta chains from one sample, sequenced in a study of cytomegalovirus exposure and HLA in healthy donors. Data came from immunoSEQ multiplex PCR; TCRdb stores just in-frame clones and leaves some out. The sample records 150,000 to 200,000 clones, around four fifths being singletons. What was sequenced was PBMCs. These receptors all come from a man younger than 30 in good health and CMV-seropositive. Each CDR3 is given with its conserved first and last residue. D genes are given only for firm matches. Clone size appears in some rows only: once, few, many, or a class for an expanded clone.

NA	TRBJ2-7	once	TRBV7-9	TGTGCCAGCAGCGACTCCGGACAGATTAACTACGAGCAGTACTTC	CASSDSGQINYEQYF
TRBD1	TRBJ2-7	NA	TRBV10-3	TGTGCCATCAGTGACCCGGGACAGGGGACCTACGAGCAGTACTTC	CAISDPGQGTYEQYF
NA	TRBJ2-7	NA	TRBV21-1	TGTGCCAGCATAGGGGTGTCAGGACTAGTAGTCGAGCAGTACTTC	CASIGVSGLVVEQYF
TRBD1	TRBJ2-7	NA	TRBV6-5	TGTGCCAGCAGTCGACACGGGACAGGGATCTACGAGCAGTACTTC	CASSRHGTGIYEQYF
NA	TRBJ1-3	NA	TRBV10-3	TGTGCCATCAGTTACAGACGAGAGGGAAACACCATATATTTT	CAISYRREGNTIYF
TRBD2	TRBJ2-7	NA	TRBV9	TGTGCCAGCAGCGCTAGTGGGGGGGCCTACGAGCAGTACTTC	CASSASGGAYEQYF
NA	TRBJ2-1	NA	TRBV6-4	TGTGCCAGCAGTGACTCTGGTGGGGGGGCCAATGAGCAGTTCTTC	CASSDSGGGANEQFF
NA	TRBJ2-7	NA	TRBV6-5	TGTGCCAGCAGTTACTCTTCTAGCTACGAGCAGTACTTC	CASSYSSSYEQYF
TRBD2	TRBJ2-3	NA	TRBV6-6	TGTGCCAGCAGTTACCCTAGCGGGAGGGCTGCAGATACGCAGTATTTT	CASSYPSGRAADTQYF
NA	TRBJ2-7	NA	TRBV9	TGTGCCAGCAGCGTACGTCTACAGGCCCCTTCCTACGAGCAGTACTTC	CASSVRLQAPSYEQYF
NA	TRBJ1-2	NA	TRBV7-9	TGTGCCAGCAGCTTAGTTGAGGGTTGGAGAGATGGCTACACCTTC	CASSLVEGWRDGYTF
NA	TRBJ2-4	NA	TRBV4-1	TGCGCCAGCAGCCAAGGCCAGGCTTACGGAGCCAAAAACATTCAGTACTTC	CASSQGQAYGAKNIQYF
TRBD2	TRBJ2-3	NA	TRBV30	TGTGCCTGGAGACTCGGGACTAGCGGGACTTATGCAGATACGCAGTATTTT	CAWRLGTSGTYADTQYF
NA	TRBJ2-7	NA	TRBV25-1	TGTGCCAGCAGTGCGCAAGGACTGACCTACGAGCAGTACTTC	CASSAQGLTYEQYF
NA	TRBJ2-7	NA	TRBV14	TGTGCCAGCAGCCAGGTGGGGGGCTCCTACGAGCAGTACTTC	CASSQVGGSYEQYF
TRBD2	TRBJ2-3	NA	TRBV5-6	TGTGCCAGCAAGGACACTAGCGGAATTCCAGATACGCAGTATTTT	CASKDTSGIPDTQYF
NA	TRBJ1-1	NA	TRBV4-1	TGCGCCAGCACCCTAAGTGGTATGAACACTGAAGCTTTCTTT	CASTLSGMNTEAFF
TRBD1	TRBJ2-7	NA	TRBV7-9	TGTGCCAGCAGCCGGGGACAGGCTGCCTACGAGCAGTACTTC	CASSRGQAAYEQYF
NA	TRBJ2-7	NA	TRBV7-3	TGTGCCAGCAGCTTAGGCGGTGGAAGGGGCTACGAGCAGTACTTC	CASSLGGGRGYEQYF
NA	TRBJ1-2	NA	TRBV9	TGTGCCAGCAGCGCAACCATGGGGGGGGATGGGTACTATGGCTACACCTTC	CASSATMGGDGYYGYTF
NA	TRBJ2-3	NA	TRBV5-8	TGTGCCAGCAGCTTGGGGGTGACACCGCATAGCACAGATACGCAGTATTTT	CASSLGVTPHSTDTQYF
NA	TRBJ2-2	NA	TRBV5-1	TGCGCCAGCAGGGAGGGACCATTGACCGGGGAGCTGTTTTTT	CASREGPLTGELFF
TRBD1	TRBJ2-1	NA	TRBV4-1	TGCGCCAGCAGCTTACACAGGGGGGACTACAATGAGCAGTTCTTC	CASSLHRGDYNEQFF
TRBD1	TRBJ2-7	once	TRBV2	TGTGCCAGCGCTCTGGGACAGGAGCTCGAGCAGTACTTC	CASALGQELEQYF
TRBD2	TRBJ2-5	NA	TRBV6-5	TGTGCCAGCAGTTACTCGGGGGGGAGAGAGACCCAGTACTTC	CASSYSGGRETQYF
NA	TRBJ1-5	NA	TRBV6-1	TGTGCCAGCAGTGAAGGTCGGTTTCAGCCCCAGCATTTT	CASSEGRFQPQHF
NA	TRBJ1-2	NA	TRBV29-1	TGCAGCGCCGAGGGCAGGCGGTTCGATGGCTACACCTTC	CSAEGRRFDGYTF
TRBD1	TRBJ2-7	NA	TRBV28	TGTGCCAGCAGTTTCGGTGGGACAGGGGCTTACGAGCAGTACTTC	CASSFGGTGAYEQYF
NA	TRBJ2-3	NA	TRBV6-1	TGTGCCAGCAGGACGGCGTGGGGAGGCACAGATACGCAGTATTTT	CASRTAWGGTDTQYF
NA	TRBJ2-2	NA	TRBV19	TGTGCCAGTAGTATCCCCGGGAAAGATCCCACCGGGGAGCTGTTTTTT	CASSIPGKDPTGELFF
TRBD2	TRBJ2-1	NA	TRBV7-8	TGTGCCAGCAGCTTACTGGGAGCGGGAACCCCTGAGCAGTTCTTC	CASSLLGAGTPEQFF
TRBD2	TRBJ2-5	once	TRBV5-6	TGTGCCAGCAGCTTGGCTAGCGGGAGGCAGACCCAGTACTTC	CASSLASGRQTQYF
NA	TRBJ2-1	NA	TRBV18	TGTGCCAGCTCACCATCGGACAATGAGCAGTTCTTC	CASSPSDNEQFF
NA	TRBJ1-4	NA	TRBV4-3	TGCGCCAGCAGTCAGGCGGGGGGCCCTAATGAAAAACTGTTTTTT	CASSQAGGPNEKLFF
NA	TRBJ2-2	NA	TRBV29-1	TGCAGCGTTGCAGGATTGGACACCGGGGAGCTGTTTTTT	CSVAGLDTGELFF
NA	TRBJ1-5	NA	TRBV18	TGTGCCAGCTCACCGGCAGGGCACCCGATTTATCAGCCCCAGCATTTT	CASSPAGHPIYQPQHF
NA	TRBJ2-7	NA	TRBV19	TGTGCCAGTACCACGGGAGTCGGTGCTTACGAGCAGTACTTC	CASTTGVGAYEQYF
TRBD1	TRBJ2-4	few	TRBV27	TGTGCCAGCAGCAATGCCCCCGGGACAGGGAACATTCAGTACTTC	CASSNAPGTGNIQYF
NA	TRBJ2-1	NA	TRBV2	TGTGCCAGCAGTAGTCGCGGCCGCGGGACGGGAACCTCTGGGGAGCAGTTCTTC	CASSSRGRGTGTSGEQFF
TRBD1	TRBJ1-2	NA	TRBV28	TGTGCCAGCAGGGAGGACAGGGCCTATGGCTACACCTTC	CASREDRAYGYTF
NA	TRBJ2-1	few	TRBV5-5	TGTGCCAGCAGCTTGACAGGGTACAATGAGCAGTTCTTC	CASSLTGYNEQFF
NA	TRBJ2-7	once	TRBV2	TGTGCCAGCAGTGAAGGTCCCTCGGGGGAGCAGTACTTC	CASSEGPSGEQYF
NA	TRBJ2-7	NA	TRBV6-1	TGTGCCAGCAGTGAAAGGCGGACAGCCAGGTACGAGCAGTACTTC	CASSERRTARYEQYF
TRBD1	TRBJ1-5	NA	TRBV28	TGTGCCAGCACCACAGGGGGCGGTGGGCCCCAGCATTTT	CASTTGGGGPQHF
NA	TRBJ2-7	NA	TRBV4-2	TGTGCCAGCAGCCAAGAGAGTTTCCTCTACGAGCAGTACTTC	CASSQESFLYEQYF
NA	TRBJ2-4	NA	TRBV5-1	TGCGCCAGCAGCTTGTTCGGGGAAAACATTCAGTACTTC	CASSLFGENIQYF
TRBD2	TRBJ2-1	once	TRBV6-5	TGTGCCAGCAGTTACCAGCCTAGCGGGGTAGGCGAGCAGTTCTTC	CASSYQPSGVGEQFF
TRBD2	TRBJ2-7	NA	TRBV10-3	TGTGCCATCAGTGAGACGGGGGGTACCTACGAGCAGTACTTC	CAISETGGTYEQYF